The T cell receptor (beta chain) described here comes from a study of blood T cell repertoires in COVID-19. In the study overall: Sites across the United States, Italy and Spain contributed samples from acute and convalescent COVID-19.

V was pared by 8 bases and J by 4 bases, with 11 bases of the junction left unmatched. CDR1 is MDHEN and CDR2 is SYDVKM in the germline V gene. The CDR3 contains 15 residues. Clones were sequenced by immunoSEQ multiplex PCR, and TCRdb holds only the in-frame ones, with some missing. The table shows a few hundred thousand clones, with roughly 89% occurring only once. This sequence joins TRBV28 and TRBJ2-3, with 8 bases fitting TRBD2. The TCR originated in a woman in her forties who had recovered from COVID-19. Sequenced sample: PBMCs or T cells enriched from blood (not recorded which). In DNA, the CDR3 is TGTGCCAGCTTCGCCGGGACTAGGTGGGCAGATACGCAGTATTTT. This encodes CASFAGTRWADTQYF. Filled out from reference TRBV28 and TRBJ2-3, the complete variable domain reads DVKVTQSSRYLVKRTGEKVFLECVQDMDHENMFWYRQDPGLGLRLIYFSYDVKMKEKGDIPEGYSVSREKKERFSLILESASTNQTSMYLCASFAGTRWADTQYFGPGTRLTVL.